This TCR beta chain was retrieved from a study of blood T cells in healthy people across ages. V lost 3 bases and J 7 bases, leaving 12 bases between the germline ends. The CDR3 is 13 residues long. Germline loops: CDR1 MNHEY, CDR2 SMNVEV (reference sequence). There are many counts of this clonotype. Combining a sample-barcoded 5' primer with a J-beta primer mix, a second PCR ran for roughly 7 to 11 cycles. TCRdb itself ran the 5' RACE reads through MiXCR, one entry per CDR3 protein. The data hold roughly 560,000 distinct CDR3 sequences, with 24% observed a single time. This sample also appeared in a second study, on T cells of mothers and their children. In that study: Per 15 ul, 1.5 ug of RNA was used, with all extracted RNA going into cDNA synthesis. Added by the second PCR's M1S primer were sample barcodes and 2-4 random nucleotides. Each mother yielded more than 9.5 million TCR beta CDR3 reads. Each child yielded millions of reads. Overlap measured in related mother-child pairs was slightly, non-significantly higher than in unrelated pairs.

This receptor was taken from a boy aged 5 to 17 in good health. The chain recombines TRBV27 with TRBJ2-5; D is unresolved. Sequencing was performed on blood. CDR3 amino acids: CASSFRVPGTQYF. The CDR3 bases are TGTGCCAGCAGTTTCCGGGTCCCCGGGACCCAGTACTTC.